This is a list of T cell receptor beta chains from one sample in a study of identical twins. TCRdb analysed the 5' RACE reads with MiXCR anew, one entry per CDR3 protein. The sample consists of around 230,000 distinct CDR3 sequences, roughly a tenth of them appearing once. The sample comprised memory (CD45RO+) T cells sorted from blood. These receptors all stem from a woman younger than 35 in good health. The CDR3 runs from the conserved cysteine through the conserved F or W. The order of the fields is CDR3 protein, CDR3 DNA, V gene, D gene, J gene, clone size. The D gene is left open where the match is weak. Only some rows state a clone size, as once, few, many or a class for expanded clones.

CASSVEGETEAFF | TGTGCCAGCAGTGTGGAGGGGGAGACTGAAGCTTTCTTT | TRBV2 | NA | TRBJ1-1 | many
CSVNRESYEQYF | TGCAGTGTTAATCGGGAGTCCTACGAGCAGTACTTC | TRBV20-1 | NA | TRBJ2-7 | few
CSARDEFGLTIYNEQFF | TGCAGTGCTAGAGATGAATTCGGGCTAACTATTTACAATGAGCAGTTCTTC | TRBV20-1 | NA | TRBJ2-1 | few
CASSSTDSSYNEQFF | TGTGCCAGCAGCTCTACAGATAGCTCCTACAATGAGCAGTTCTTC | TRBV7-9 | NA | TRBJ2-1 | many
CSAGGRETQYF | TGCAGCGCGGGGGGGAGAGAGACCCAGTACTTC | TRBV29-1 | TRBD2 | TRBJ2-5 | NA
CASHNRSAIYGYTF | TGTGCCAGTCACAACAGATCCGCAATCTATGGCTACACCTTC | TRBV6-1 | NA | TRBJ1-2 | many
CASSQDTGDEQYF | TGCGCCAGCAGCCAAGATACCGGGGACGAGCAGTACTTC | TRBV4-1 | NA | TRBJ2-7 | NA
CASSYPGQRAFF | TGTGCCAGCAGTTACCCGGGACAGCGAGCTTTCTTT | TRBV6-2/TRBV6-3 | TRBD1 | TRBJ1-1 | NA
CASSRGTSVPEQYF | TGTGCCAGCAGCCGCGGGACTAGCGTTCCCGAGCAGTACTTC | TRBV6-2/TRBV6-3 | TRBD2 | TRBJ2-7 | NA
CASQGRDTGELFF | TGTGCCAGCCAGGGTCGAGACACCGGGGAGCTGTTTTTT | TRBV5-3 | NA | TRBJ2-2 | NA
CSARTDGNEQFF | TGCAGTGCTCGGACTGATGGGAATGAGCAGTTCTTC | TRBV20-1 | NA | TRBJ2-1 | NA
CASSPGLSNYEQYF | TGTGCCAGCTCACCGGGGCTGTCCAACTACGAGCAGTACTTC | TRBV18 | NA | TRBJ2-7 | few
CASSQRETQYF | TGTGCCAGCAGCCAGAGGGAGACCCAGTACTTC | TRBV11-1 | NA | TRBJ2-5 | few
CASSYYGALGEKLFF | TGTGCCAGCAGTTACTACGGGGCCTTGGGAGAAAAACTGTTTTTT | TRBV6-5 | NA | TRBJ1-4 | few
CASSRGPGSDNSPLHF | TGTGCCAGCTCCAGGGGGCCAGGGTCGGACAATTCACCCCTCCACTTT | TRBV18 | TRBD1 | TRBJ1-6 | few
CASSSDPTSFNEQFF | TGTGCCAGCAGTTCAGATCCCACCTCTTTCAATGAGCAGTTCTTC | TRBV6-4 | NA | TRBJ2-1 | NA
CATSDSQGRSYNEQFF | TGTGCCACCAGTGATTCACAGGGTAGGTCCTACAATGAGCAGTTCTTC | TRBV24-1 | NA | TRBJ2-1 | NA
CASSALQGDTGELFF | TGCGCCAGCAGTGCTCTACAGGGCGACACCGGGGAGCTGTTTTTT | TRBV5-1 | NA | TRBJ2-2 | NA
CASSLATGGKTQYF | TGTGCCAGCAGCTTGGCCACGGGAGGGAAGACCCAGTACTTC | TRBV5-6 | TRBD2 | TRBJ2-5 | few
CASSPGVNEQFF | TGTGCCAGCTCACCAGGGGTCAATGAGCAGTTCTTC | TRBV18 | NA | TRBJ2-1 | NA
CASGLLPPGGGYNEQFF | TGTGCCAGCGGACTGCTCCCCCCCGGGGGGGGTTACAATGAGCAGTTCTTC | TRBV7-3 | TRBD2 | TRBJ2-1 | many
CASSRTSGDQETQYF | TGTGCCAGCAGCCGGACTAGCGGAGACCAAGAGACCCAGTACTTC | TRBV3-1 | TRBD2 | TRBJ2-5 | few
CSARDRRNTEAFF | TGCAGTGCTCGGGACAGGCGGAACACTGAAGCTTTCTTT | TRBV20-1 | TRBD1 | TRBJ1-1 | NA
CASSSVTGELFF | TGTGCCAGCAGTTCCGTGACCGGGGAGCTGTTTTTT | TRBV12-3/TRBV12-4 | NA | TRBJ2-2 | many
CASSALAGPSLNEQFF | TGCGCCAGCAGTGCCCTAGCGGGCCCTTCACTGAATGAGCAGTTCTTC | TRBV10-1 | TRBD2 | TRBJ2-1 | NA
CASSFGQGNTGELFF | TGTGCCAGCAGCTTTGGTCAGGGGAACACCGGGGAGCTGTTTTTT | TRBV7-9 | NA | TRBJ2-2 | many
CASRGLAATNTGELFF | TGTGCCAGCAGAGGACTAGCGGCAACGAACACCGGGGAGCTGTTTTTT | TRBV6-1 | TRBD2 | TRBJ2-2 | NA
CSAPGQGYEQYF | TGCAGTGCTCCGGGACAGGGCTACGAGCAGTACTTC | TRBV20-1 | TRBD1 | TRBJ2-7 | few
CSARGLAGGPYEQYF | TGCAGTGCTAGAGGTTTGGCGGGAGGGCCCTACGAGCAGTACTTC | TRBV20-1 | TRBD2 | TRBJ2-7 | few
CSASEEGPRETQYF | TGCAGTGCCTCCGAGGAGGGCCCTAGAGAGACCCAGTACTTC | TRBV20-1 | NA | TRBJ2-5 | NA
CASSPTGGQNTEAFF | TGTGCCAGCAGCCCGACAGGGGGACAGAACACTGAAGCTTTCTTT | TRBV6-1 | TRBD1 | TRBJ1-1 | NA
CASSWGRGNQPQHF | TGTGCCAGCAGCTGGGGACGGGGAAATCAGCCCCAGCATTTT | TRBV7-2 | NA | TRBJ1-5 | NA
CAISVEEFGNTIYF | TGTGCCATCAGTGTGGAGGAATTTGGAAACACCATATATTTT | TRBV10-3 | NA | TRBJ1-3 | many
CSVYKGVGYTF | TGCAGCGTTTATAAAGGGGTTGGCTACACCTTC | TRBV29-1 | NA | TRBJ1-2 | NA
CASGSQPHQPQHF | TGTGCTAGTGGTTCCCAACCCCATCAGCCCCAGCATTTT | TRBV12-5 | NA | TRBJ1-5 | many
CAISEAAVQGDTQYF | TGTGCCATCAGCGAGGCAGCGGTTCAGGGAGATACGCAGTATTTT | TRBV10-3 | NA | TRBJ2-3 | NA
CATRAGSGALEQYF | TGTGCCACCCGTGCAGGTAGCGGAGCCCTCGAGCAGTACTTC | TRBV3-1 | NA | TRBJ2-7 | many
CASSWGQGNTGELFF | TGTGCCAGCAGCTGGGGACAGGGTAACACCGGGGAGCTGTTTTTT | TRBV11-2 | TRBD1 | TRBJ2-2 | few
CASSLTDSSSYEQYF | TGTGCCAGCAGTTTAACCGACAGTTCTTCCTACGAGCAGTACTTC | TRBV27 | NA | TRBJ2-7 | NA
CASSFSGRTGELFF | TGTGCCAGCAGTTTCAGCGGGAGGACCGGGGAGCTGTTTTTT | TRBV6-2/TRBV6-3 | TRBD2 | TRBJ2-2 | many
CASSTTGGNEQFF | TGTGCCAGCAGCACTACAGGGGGCAATGAGCAGTTCTTC | TRBV7-9 | TRBD1 | TRBJ2-1 | NA
CASSQGPGQGNTIYF | TGCGCCAGCAGCCAAGGGCCGGGACAAGGAAACACCATATATTTT | TRBV4-3 | NA | TRBJ1-3 | few
CASSFSHGNEQFF | TGTGCCAGCAGTTTCTCGCACGGAAATGAGCAGTTCTTC | TRBV11-1 | NA | TRBJ2-1 | NA
CASSEFAGEAFF | TGTGCCAGCAGTGAATTTGCGGGCGAAGCTTTCTTT | TRBV2 | NA | TRBJ1-1 | NA
CASVRGRDTGELFF | TGTGCCAGCGTCCGGGGGCGCGACACCGGGGAGCTGTTTTTT | TRBV12-3/TRBV12-4 | NA | TRBJ2-2 | NA
CALSGVRGSQETQYF | TGTGCCCTAAGCGGTGTCAGGGGGTCCCAAGAGACCCAGTACTTC | TRBV30 | TRBD1 | TRBJ2-5 | few
CASSLDRGGGELFF | TGTGCCAGCAGTTTAGACAGGGGCGGCGGGGAGCTGTTTTTT | TRBV12-3/TRBV12-4 | TRBD1 | TRBJ2-2 | NA